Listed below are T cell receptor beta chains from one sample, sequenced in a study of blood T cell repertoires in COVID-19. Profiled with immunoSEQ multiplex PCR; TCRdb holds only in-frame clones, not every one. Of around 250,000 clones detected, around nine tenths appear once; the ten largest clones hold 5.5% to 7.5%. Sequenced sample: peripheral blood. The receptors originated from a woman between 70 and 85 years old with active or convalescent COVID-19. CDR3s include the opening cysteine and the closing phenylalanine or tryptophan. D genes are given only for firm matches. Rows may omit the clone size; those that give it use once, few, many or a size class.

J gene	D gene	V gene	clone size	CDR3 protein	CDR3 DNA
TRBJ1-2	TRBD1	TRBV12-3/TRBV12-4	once	CASSSEGAYTF	TGTGCCAGCAGTTCCGAGGGGGCCTACACCTTC
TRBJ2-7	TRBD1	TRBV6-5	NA	CASSYNVMDRGLEQYF	TGTGCCAGCAGTTACAACGTTATGGACAGGGGGCTCGAGCAGTACTTC
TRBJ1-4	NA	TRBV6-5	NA	CATGGPPTNEKLFF	TGTGCCACGGGGGGACCTCCGACTAATGAAAAACTGTTTTTT
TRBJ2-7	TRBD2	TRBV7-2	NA	CASSPSSGGVYEQYF	TGTGCCAGCAGCCCTTCTAGCGGGGGAGTATACGAGCAGTACTTC
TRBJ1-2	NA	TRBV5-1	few	CASSPSGPPNYGYTF	TGCGCCAGCAGCCCGTCGGGTCCCCCCAACTATGGCTACACCTTC
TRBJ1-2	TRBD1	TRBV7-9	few	CASSPEARTGQGYTF	TGTGCCAGCAGCCCCGAGGCCCGGACAGGGCAGGGCTACACCTTC
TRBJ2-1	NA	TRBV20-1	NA	CSAGRGFEQFF	TGCAGTGCTGGAAGGGGGTTTGAGCAGTTCTTC
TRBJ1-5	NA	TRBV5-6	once	CASSLAGNQPQHF	TGTGCCAGCAGCTTGGCGGGGAATCAGCCCCAGCATTTT
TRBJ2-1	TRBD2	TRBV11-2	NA	CASTPSGRGEQFF	TGTGCCAGCACCCCTAGCGGGCGGGGTGAGCAGTTCTTC
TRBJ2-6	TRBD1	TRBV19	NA	CASSHLSGQHSGANVLTF	TGTGCCAGTAGCCATCTATCGGGACAGCACTCTGGGGCCAACGTCCTGACTTTC
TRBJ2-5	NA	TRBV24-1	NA	CATSDPGQSPRYF	TGTGCCACCAGTGACCCAGGACAGTCCCCTCGGTACTTC
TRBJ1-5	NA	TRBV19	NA	CASSITPPSMSNQPQHF	TGTGCCAGTAGTATAACTCCCCCCTCTATGAGCAATCAGCCCCAGCATTTT
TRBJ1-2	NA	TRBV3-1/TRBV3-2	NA	CASSQGGVYGYTF	TGTGCCAGCAGCCAAGGGGGGGTCTATGGCTACACCTTC
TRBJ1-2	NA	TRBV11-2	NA	CASSSLAGGYTF	TGTGCCAGCAGCTCGTTAGCTGGAGGCTACACCTTC
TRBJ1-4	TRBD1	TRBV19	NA	CASGQGAIRKLFF	TGTGCCAGTGGACAGGGGGCGATTCGGAAACTGTTTTTT
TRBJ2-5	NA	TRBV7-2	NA	CASTPGWGLGTQYF	TGTGCCAGCACCCCCGGTTGGGGGCTCGGGACCCAGTACTTC
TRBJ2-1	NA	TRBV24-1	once	CATSDPGQGYNEQFF	TGTGCCACCAGTGACCCGGGCCAGGGCTACAATGAGCAGTTCTTC
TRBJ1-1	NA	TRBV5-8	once	CASSQQGRVNTEAFF	TGTGCCAGCAGCCAACAGGGTAGGGTGAACACTGAAGCTTTCTTT
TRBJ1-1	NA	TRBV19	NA	CASHYRALTLNTEAFF	TGTGCCAGTCATTACAGGGCGCTAACCTTGAACACTGAAGCTTTCTTT
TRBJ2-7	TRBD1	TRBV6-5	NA	CASKRDRPYEQYF	TGTGCCAGTAAACGGGACAGACCCTACGAGCAGTACTTC
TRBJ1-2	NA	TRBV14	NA	CASSQVSYGYTF	TGTGCCAGCAGCCAAGTCAGCTATGGCTACACCTTC
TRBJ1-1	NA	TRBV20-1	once	CSASPLQGLGTEAFF	TGCAGTGCTAGTCCACTTCAGGGCTTGGGGACTGAAGCTTTCTTT
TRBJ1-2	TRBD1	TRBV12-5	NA	CASGLDLQGTGFLQGYGYTF	TGTGCTAGTGGTTTGGACCTACAAGGGACAGGGTTTTTACAGGGATATGGCTACACCTTC
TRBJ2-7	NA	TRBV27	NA	CASSYKRAGYEQYF	TGTGCCAGCAGTTACAAGCGGGCCGGCTACGAGCAGTACTTC
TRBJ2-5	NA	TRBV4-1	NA	CASSRGQVREAQYF	TGCGCCAGCAGCCGCGGACAGGTCAGGGAGGCCCAGTACTTC